The clone carrying this T cell receptor (beta chain) showed up just once. Clones were read by immunoSEQ multiplex PCR, and TCRdb kept only the in-frame ones, dropping some. The sample records approximately 530,000 clones, 90% to 96% being singletons. The data are from a study of shared clonotypes between healthy human individuals. Study summary: Per donor, three plates held CD4 naive cells, three held CD4 memory, two held CD8 naive and one held CD8 memory.

Germline V lookup: CDR1 SGHRS, CDR2 YFSETQ. This CDR3 region has 15 residues. Unmatched junction bases numbered 6, after V lost 4 bases and J lost 0 bases. There were no recent acute infections or vaccinations among the donors, who were healthy HIV-negative adults. V usage is TRBV5-1 and J usage is TRBJ2-7; 8 bases map to TRBD2. Material: naive CD4+ T cells sorted from blood. The subset is: CD45RA+ positively selected. This TCR was sampled from a woman in her 30s in good health. The CDR3 reads CASSPQLAASYEQYF. The CDR3 region has the DNA TGCGCCAGCAGCCCCCAACTAGCGGCCTCCTACGAGCAGTACTTC.